A single sample gave rise to the 10 T cell receptor beta chains below, sequenced in a study of CD8+CD57+ T cells in acquired aplastic anemia. TCR beta VDJ combinations and CDR3 sequences were profiled from genomic DNA. MiXCR, run by TCRdb on the reads, gives a single entry per CDR3 protein. The profile covers a few hundred thousand distinct CDR3 sequences, with under 65% appearing a single time and around 32% taken by the ten largest. Sequenced material: sorted CD4+, CD8+, or CD8+CD57+ T cells (not recorded which) from PBMCs. The source of these receptors is a human donor in good health.

This clonotype was counted ten times or more. V is TRBV4-1 and J is TRBJ2-7; 9 bases fit TRBD1. Germline trimming cut 3 bases from V and 3 bases from J; bases unmatched to any gene: 3. From germline, CDR1 is MGHRA and CDR2 YSYEKL. The CDR3 is 14 amino acids. CDR3 sequence reads: CASSHGTGLYEQYF. CDR3 sequence (DNA): TGCGCCAGCAGCCACGGGACAGGGCTCTACGAGCAGTACTTC.

This clonotype was counted between two and nine times. The genes are TRBV20-1 and TRBJ1-1; D unresolved. The V end was cut by 7 bases, the J end by 3 bases, with 6 bases between. The CDR3 length is 10 residues. The germline gives CDR1 DFQATT, CDR2 SNEGSKA (reference sequence). The CDR3 sequence is CSVPYTEAFF. DNA for the CDR3: TGCAGTGTGCCCTACACTGAAGCTTTCTTT.

As concerns this clonotype: This may be a read error, as it is one base from a much larger clone. The V gene is TRBV10-3, the J gene TRBJ1-1; D perhaps matches TRBD1 (5 bases). CDR3 size: 19 residues. Per the germline V gene, CDR1 is ENHRY and CDR2 is SYGVKD. CDR3 amino acids: CANSYHDLLGTVGRTEAFF. In DNA, the CDR3 is TGTGCCAACAGTTACCACGACTTATTAGGGACGGTCGGTCGCACTGAAGCTTTCTTT.

This chain connects TRBV9 to TRBJ1-1; D gene ambiguous. Germline-derived CDR1 and CDR2 are SGDLS and YYNGEE. Trimming removed 0 bases at V and 3 bases at J, with 6 bases between. The CDR3 contains 13 residues. The CDR3 spells CASSVEAYTEAFF. CDR3 DNA sequence: TGTGCCAGCAGCGTAGAGGCTTACACTGAAGCTTTCTTT.

V is TRBV2 and J is TRBJ2-7; 8 bases agree with TRBD1. J gave up 4 bases and V 5 bases, and 10 bases lay outside the gene matches. The CDR3 is 15 residues long. The germline V gene has CDR1 SNHLY and CDR2 FYNNEI. CDR3 sequence: CASSYSAGGGYEQYF. The CDR3 nucleotides are TGTGCCAGCAGTTACTCCGCAGGGGGCGGTTACGAGCAGTACTTC.

This clonotype was recorded only once. The chain links TRBV10-3 to TRBJ2-3, with D possibly called TRBD1 or TRBD2 (5 bases each). Germline V gives CDR1 ENHRY, CDR2 SYGVKD. Trimming stripped 4 bases from V and 0 bases from J, with 8 bases between. This CDR3 is built from 14 residues. The CDR3 here is CAISGGTSTDTQYF. The CDR3 DNA reads as TGTGCCATCAGTGGAGGGACCAGCACAGATACGCAGTATTTT.

This clonotype was counted only a few times. J is TRBJ1-2 and V is TRBV15, with D unresolved. This CDR3 contains 13 residues. Looked up from germline, CDR1 is LNHNV and CDR2 is YYDKDF (reference sequence). Trimming pared 5 bases from V and 6 bases from J, leaving 13 bases between. CDR3: CATSRTQTNGYTF. DNA for the CDR3: TGTGCCACCAGCCGGACTCAAACGAATGGCTACACCTTC. Drawing the rest from reference TRBV15 and TRBJ1-2, the complete variable domain is DAMVIQNPRYQVTQFGKPVTLSCSQTLNHNVMYWYQQKSSQAPKLLFHYYDKDFNNEADTPDNFQSRRPNTSFCFLDIRSPGLGDTAMYLCATSRTQTNGYTFGSGTRLTVV.

This clonotype was seen more than once but under ten times. The CDR3 is CSARDPKREPDTQYF. The CDR3, as DNA: TGCAGTGCTAGAGATCCGAAGAGGGAGCCAGATACGCAGTATTTT. The rearrangement uses TRBV20-1 and TRBJ2-3; D possibly corresponds to TRBD2 (5 bases). This CDR3 spans 15 amino acids. V lost 0 bases to trimming and J lost 4 bases, with 14 bases between them. In germline, CDR1 is DFQATT, CDR2 SNEGSKA (reference sequence).

The rearrangement joins TRBV7-9 to TRBJ2-1; the D gene is possibly TRBD1 (6 bases). Germline V gene lookup returns CDR1 SEHNR and CDR2 FQNEAQ (reference sequence). Trimming removed 4 bases at V and 7 bases at J, with 8 bases between. CDR3 length equals 12 residues. This chain's CDR3 is CASSSQGNEQFF. In DNA form, the CDR3 reads TGTGCCAGCAGCTCACAGGGTAATGAGCAGTTCTTC.

This clonotype appeared many times. This chain's CDR3 is CASSSRSEGPYNEQFF. The CDR3 bases are TGTGCCAGCAGCTCAAGGTCAGAGGGCCCCTACAATGAGCAGTTCTTC. V usage is TRBV7-9 and J usage is TRBJ2-1, with D possibly TRBD2 on 5 matching bases. Germline V gene lookup returns CDR1 SEHNR and CDR2 FQNEAQ (reference sequence). The CDR3 consists of 16 residues. V was clipped by 4 bases and J by 2 bases, with 15 bases between them.